This T cell receptor (beta chain) was captured in a study of PD-L1 blockade in urothelial cancer. Study background: Patients started atezolizumab in the mid-2010s, 1,200 mg intravenously every 3 weeks. About nine tenths of the roughly 29 patients comprised males who had bladder-origin urothelial cancer. Analysis of the blood was performed 3 weeks (second dose) and 6 weeks after treatment start.

Assay: immunoSEQ multiplex PCR; the TCRdb copy retains only in-frame clones and omits some. Of 45,000 to 55,000 clones listed, about 86% were seen once; the top ten hold 10%. Comment on this clone: Germline and junction disagree at one end, which may indicate a read error.

The sample's time point: peripheral blood 6 weeks after treatment start. The cohort comprised individuals with locally advanced or metastatic urothelial carcinoma. CDR1 is SSHAT, CDR2 FNYEAQ, per germline (reference sequence). The CDR3 contains 16 residues. The sample in question was PBMCs, obtained around atezolizumab (anti-PD-L1) treatment. The chain uses TRBV7-7 and TRBJ2-5, with 8 bases fitting TRBD2. This receptor was obtained from a man in his 60s with urothelial cancer. CDR3 coding DNA: TGTGCTAGCAGCTTAGTCGCGGGGGGCCATCAAGAGACCCAGTACTTC. It translates to CASSLVAGGHQETQYF.